Listed below are T cell receptor beta chains from one sample, sequenced in a study of PD-1 blockade in classical Hodgkin lymphoma. Using immunoSEQ multiplex PCR, the repertoire was profiled, and TCRdb retains in-frame clones only, with some absent. This table holds about 100,000 clones, about 88% found once. Sequences were derived from peripheral blood mononuclear cells (PBMCs), sampled before the second cycle of nivolumab. Every receptor here comes from a human donor with classical Hodgkin lymphoma. CDR3s include the opening cysteine and the closing phenylalanine or tryptophan. A D gene is named only where the DNA matches it firmly. Clone size is stated in some rows and not others, as once, few, many or a class when expanded.

length	size	V	D	J	DNA	CDR3
15	NA	TRBV11-2	TRBD1	TRBJ1-2	TGTGCCAGCAGCCTAGGGACAGGGGGCAACTATGGCTACACCTTC	CASSLGTGGNYGYTF
16	NA	TRBV5-1	TRBD1	TRBJ1-3	TGCGCCAGCAGCTTTCTCGAGGGGGCCGCAGGAAACACCATATATTTT	CASSFLEGAAGNTIYF
15	NA	TRBV25-1	NA	TRBJ1-3	TGTGCCAGCAGTGTCCTTGCTGGTTCGGGAAACACCATATATTTT	CASSVLAGSGNTIYF
14	NA	TRBV30	NA	TRBJ1-1	TGTGCCTGGAGTGTACTCAAATCGGACACTGAAGCTTTCTTT	CAWSVLKSDTEAFF
12	NA	TRBV7-2	NA	TRBJ1-3	TGTGCCAGCAGCTTTCCAGGAAACACCATATATTTT	CASSFPGNTIYF
18	NA	TRBV5-4	NA	TRBJ2-2	TGTGCCAGCAGCTCTCAGTGGTACAGGTGGGCCCGAACCGGGGAGCTGTTTTTT	CASSSQWYRWARTGELFF
13	NA	TRBV29-1	TRBD1	TRBJ1-2	TGCAGCGTCGTACAGGGGGTGGGCTATGGCTACACCTTC	CSVVQGVGYGYTF
15	NA	TRBV2	NA	TRBJ2-1	TGTGCCAGCAGGGGGACGGGGAGCTCCTACAATGAGCAGTTCTTC	CASRGTGSSYNEQFF
14	NA	TRBV7-9	TRBD2	TRBJ2-1	TGTGCCAGCAGCATCCTGCGGGAGCTCAATGAGCAGTTCTTC	CASSILRELNEQFF
14	once	TRBV19	NA	TRBJ2-7	TGTGCCAGTAGTCGAGCTAGAGACGGCTACGAGCAGTACTTC	CASSRARDGYEQYF
20	NA	TRBV14	TRBD2	TRBJ2-7	TGTGCCAGCAGCCAAGATCAGACGTTTTTGTCGGGACTAGCGGGACACGAGCAGTACTTC	CASSQDQTFLSGLAGHEQYF
16	NA	TRBV19	TRBD1	TRBJ1-5	TGTGCCAGTAGTACCAAAAAGGGGACAGCCGGGGGGCCCCAGCATTTT	CASSTKKGTAGGPQHF
17	NA	TRBV7-9	NA	TRBJ1-4	TGTGCCAGCAGCTACTCCCCCACGGGGGGATTTAATGAAAAACTGTTTTTT	CASSYSPTGGFNEKLFF
16	NA	TRBV2	TRBD1	TRBJ1-1	TGTGCCAGCACCCAAAGGGCGGGACAGTTGAACACTGAAGCTTTCTTT	CASTQRAGQLNTEAFF
11	NA	TRBV29-1	NA	TRBJ2-7	TGCAGCGTCGCGATAGCCTACGAGCAGTACTTC	CSVAIAYEQYF
15	NA	TRBV21-1	NA	TRBJ1-2	TGTGCCAGCAGCAAATTTCGGGAAGCTAACTATGGCTACACCTTC	CASSKFREANYGYTF
13	NA	TRBV13	NA	TRBJ2-5	TGTGCCAGCAGAGCCGGCGAGCAAGAGACCCAGTACTTC	CASRAGEQETQYF
14	once	TRBV4-3	NA	TRBJ2-3	TGCGCCAGCAGCCAAGAGTCATATTGGGGTACGCAGTATTTT	CASSQESYWGTQYF
13	NA	TRBV10-3	TRBD1	TRBJ2-1	TGTGCCATCAGTGAGCCCGGACAGGATGAGCAGTTCTTC	CAISEPGQDEQFF
15	NA	TRBV5-5	NA	TRBJ2-5	TGTGCCAGCAGCACCTTTTGGGATTTCCAAGAGACCCAGTACTTC	CASSTFWDFQETQYF
13	NA	TRBV7-9	NA	TRBJ2-1	TGTGCCAGCAGCTCACAGGGTTGGGATGAGCAGTTCTTC	CASSSQGWDEQFF
15	NA	TRBV11-2	TRBD2	TRBJ2-1	TGTGCCAGCAGCTTTGGGCTAGCGGGAGCAGATGAGCAGTTCTTC	CASSFGLAGADEQFF
13	NA	TRBV28	NA	TRBJ1-1	TGTGCCAGCACTGACAGGCCCCCCACTGAAGCTTTCTTT	CASTDRPPTEAFF
15	NA	TRBV6-5	NA	TRBJ1-2	TGTGCCAGCAGTTACTCCGAGGACATACCCTATGGCTACACCTTC	CASSYSEDIPYGYTF
13	NA	TRBV10-2	TRBD1	TRBJ1-1	TGCGCCAGCGCGGACAGGGGGCTCACTGAAGCTTTCTTT	CASADRGLTEAFF
17	few	TRBV11-2	TRBD2	TRBJ2-3	TGTGCCAGCAGCTTAGAGACGACTAGCGGGAAGGCAGATACGCAGTATTTT	CASSLETTSGKADTQYF
18	NA	TRBV5-4	TRBD1	TRBJ2-3	TGTGCCAGCAGCCCCGGGACAGGGAGGTATCACGCCGGGGGTACGCAGTATTTT	CASSPGTGRYHAGGTQYF
16	NA	TRBV2	NA	TRBJ2-1	TGTGCCAGCAGCTTAGGCCAGGTCTCGAACTACAATGAGCAGTTCTTC	CASSLGQVSNYNEQFF
12	few	TRBV5-8	NA	TRBJ1-2	TGTGCCAGCAGCTTGGATCAGTATGGCTACACCTTC	CASSLDQYGYTF
13	NA	TRBV18	NA	TRBJ1-1	TGTGCCAGCTCACCACCCCCAGGGACTGAAGCTTTCTTT	CASSPPPGTEAFF
15	NA	TRBV9	NA	TRBJ1-4	TGTGCCAGCAGCCCCCGGGCAGTTACTAATGAAAAACTGTTTTTT	CASSPRAVTNEKLFF
14	NA	TRBV7-9	NA	TRBJ2-5	TGTGCCAGCAGCCCGTACAGGGCCACGGAGACCCAGTACTTC	CASSPYRATETQYF
15	once	TRBV27	NA	TRBJ2-3	TGTGCCAGCAGTTTGGCCCGGGGGAGCACAGATACGCAGTATTTT	CASSLARGSTDTQYF
12	NA	TRBV6-5	NA	TRBJ1-2	TGTGCCAGCAGTTATGTCGATAATGGCTACACCTTC	CASSYVDNGYTF